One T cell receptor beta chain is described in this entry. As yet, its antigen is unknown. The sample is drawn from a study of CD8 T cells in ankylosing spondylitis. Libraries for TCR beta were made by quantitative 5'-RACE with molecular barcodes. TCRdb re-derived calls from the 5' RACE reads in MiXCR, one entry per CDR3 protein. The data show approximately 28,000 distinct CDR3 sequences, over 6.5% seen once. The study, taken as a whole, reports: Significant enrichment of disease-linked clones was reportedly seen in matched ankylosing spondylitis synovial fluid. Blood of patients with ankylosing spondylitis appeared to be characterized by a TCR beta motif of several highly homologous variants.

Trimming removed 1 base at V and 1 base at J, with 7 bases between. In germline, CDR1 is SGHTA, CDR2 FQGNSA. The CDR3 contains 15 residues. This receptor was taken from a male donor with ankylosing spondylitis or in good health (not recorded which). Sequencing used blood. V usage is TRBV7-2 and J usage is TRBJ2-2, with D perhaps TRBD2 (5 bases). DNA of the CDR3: TGTGCCAGCAGCTTAGGGCGGGTGAACACCGGGGAGCTGTTTTTT. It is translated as CASSLGRVNTGELFF.